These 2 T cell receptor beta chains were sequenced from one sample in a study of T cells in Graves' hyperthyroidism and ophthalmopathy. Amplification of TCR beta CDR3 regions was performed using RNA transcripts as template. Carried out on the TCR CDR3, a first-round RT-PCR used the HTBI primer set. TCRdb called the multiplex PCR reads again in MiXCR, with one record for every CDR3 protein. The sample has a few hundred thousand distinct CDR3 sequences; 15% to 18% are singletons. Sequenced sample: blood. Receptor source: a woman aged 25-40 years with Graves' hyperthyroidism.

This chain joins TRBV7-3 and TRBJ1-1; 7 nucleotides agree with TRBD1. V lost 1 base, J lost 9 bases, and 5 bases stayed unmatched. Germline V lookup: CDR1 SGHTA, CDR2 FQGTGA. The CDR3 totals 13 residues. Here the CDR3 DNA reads TGTGCCAGCAGCTTAAAGTCGACAGGGAAAGCTTTCTTT. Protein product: CASSLKSTGKAFF.

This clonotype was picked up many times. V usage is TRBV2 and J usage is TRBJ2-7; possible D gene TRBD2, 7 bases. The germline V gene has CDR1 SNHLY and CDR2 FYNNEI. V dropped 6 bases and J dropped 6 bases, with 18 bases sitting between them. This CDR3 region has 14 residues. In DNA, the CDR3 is TGTGCCAGCAGGACGGAGGGAGGGGGAGGCGAGCAGTACTTC. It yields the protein CASRTEGGGGEQYF. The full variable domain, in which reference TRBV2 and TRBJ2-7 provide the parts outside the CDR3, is EPEVTQTPSHQVTQMGQEVILRCVPISNHLYFYWYRQILGQKVEFLVSFYNNEISEKSEIFDDQFSVERPDGSNFTLKIRSTKLEDSAMYFCASRTEGGGGEQYFGPGTRLTVT.